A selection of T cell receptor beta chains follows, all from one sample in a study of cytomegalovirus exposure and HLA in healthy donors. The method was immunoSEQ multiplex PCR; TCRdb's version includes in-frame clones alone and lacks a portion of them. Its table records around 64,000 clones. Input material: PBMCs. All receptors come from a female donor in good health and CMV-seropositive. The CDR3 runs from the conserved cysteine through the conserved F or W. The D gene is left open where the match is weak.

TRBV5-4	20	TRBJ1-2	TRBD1	TGTGCCAGCAGCTCGGTGGTCTTTTGGACAGGGTGGATCCGGGACTATGGCTACACCTTC	CASSSVVFWTGWIRDYGYTF
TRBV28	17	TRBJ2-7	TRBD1	TGTGCCAGCACCTCTCATGGGGGGGGACAGGGTCCCTACGAGCAGTACTTC	CASTSHGGGQGPYEQYF
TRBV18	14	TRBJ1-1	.	TGTGCCAGCTCACTTACCCAGGGGAGCACTGAAGCTTTCTTT	CASSLTQGSTEAFF
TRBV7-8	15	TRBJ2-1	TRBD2	TGTGCCAGCAAGATGGCGGGGGGGTCGGTCAATGAGCAGTTCTTC	CASKMAGGSVNEQFF
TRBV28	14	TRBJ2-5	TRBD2	TGTGCCAGCAGCCCGACTAGCGGGGGAGAGACCCAGTACTTC	CASSPTSGGETQYF
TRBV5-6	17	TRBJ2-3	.	TGTGCCAGCAGATACTACCTTCCGGGACTCAGCACAGATACGCAGTATTTT	CASRYYLPGLSTDTQYF
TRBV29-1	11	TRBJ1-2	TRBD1	TGCAGCGTTGGACAGGGTCCTGGCTACACCTTC	CSVGQGPGYTF
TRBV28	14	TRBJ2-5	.	TGTGCCAGCGGGGACAACGCCCCTCCCAAGACCCAGTACTTC	CASGDNAPPKTQYF
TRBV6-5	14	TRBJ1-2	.	TGTGCCAGCAGTTACGGAGGGGTTAACTATGGCTACACCTTC	CASSYGGVNYGYTF
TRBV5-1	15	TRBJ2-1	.	TGCGCCAGCAGCTCAGCACCGGGATCCTACAATGAGCAGTTCTTC	CASSSAPGSYNEQFF
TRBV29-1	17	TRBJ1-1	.	TGCAGCGTTGAAGGTCGGTCTCTGGGGGGAAGGAACACTGAAGCTTTCTTT	CSVEGRSLGGRNTEAFF
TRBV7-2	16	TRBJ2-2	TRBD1	TGTGCCAGCAGCTGGGACAGTTTCGCGAACACCGGGGAGCTGTTTTTT	CASSWDSFANTGELFF
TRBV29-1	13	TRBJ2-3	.	TGCAGCGTTGAAGCGCGGTTTGCAGATACGCAGTATTTT	CSVEARFADTQYF
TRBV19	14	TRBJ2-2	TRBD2	TGTGCCAGTAAGGGAGGGCCGGACACCGGGGAGCTGTTTTTT	CASKGGPDTGELFF
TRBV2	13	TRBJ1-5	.	TGTGCCAGCAAGTGGGGCGGCAATCAGCCCCAGCATTTT	CASKWGGNQPQHF
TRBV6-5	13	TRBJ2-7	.	TGTGCCAGCAGTTACGGGCGGGCCTACGAGCAGTACTTC	CASSYGRAYEQYF
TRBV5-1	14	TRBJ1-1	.	TGCGCCAGCAGCAGAGGGGGGGGGCACACTGAAGCTTTCTTT	CASSRGGGHTEAFF
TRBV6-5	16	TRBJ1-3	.	TGTGCCAGCAGTTACTCGCGGGACTTGTTAGGAAACACCATATATTTT	CASSYSRDLLGNTIYF
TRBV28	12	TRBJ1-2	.	TGTGCCAGCAGTTCTGTAGACTATGGCTACACCTTC	CASSSVDYGYTF
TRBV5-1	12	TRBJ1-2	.	TGCGCCAGCAGCTTGGGAGATTATGGCTACACCTTC	CASSLGDYGYTF
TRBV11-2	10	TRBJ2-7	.	TGTGCCAGCGGGCCCTACGAGCAGTACTTC	CASGPYEQYF
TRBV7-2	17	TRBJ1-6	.	TGTGCCAGCAGCTTAGTTGGGCTAAGCTCCTATAATTCACCCCTCCACTTT	CASSLVGLSSYNSPLHF
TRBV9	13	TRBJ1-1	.	TGTGCCAGCAGCAACTCGGGATCGGCTGGGCCTTTCTTT	CASSNSGSAGPFF
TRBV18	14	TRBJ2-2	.	TGTGCCAGCTCACCGCGGCAGGGGACCGGGGAGCTGTTTTTT	CASSPRQGTGELFF
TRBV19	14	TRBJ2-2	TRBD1	TGTGCCAGCAAACAGGGGGGTCAGGGCGGGGAGCTGTTTTTT	CASKQGGQGGELFF
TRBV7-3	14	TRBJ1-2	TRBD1	TGTGCCAGCAGCACGGGACAGAGGGCGACGGGCTACACCTTC	CASSTGQRATGYTF
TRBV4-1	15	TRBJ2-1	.	TGCGCCAGCAGCCAAGAGGAGCTACAGACTATGAGGCCGTTCTTC	CASSQEELQTMRPFF
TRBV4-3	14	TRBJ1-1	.	TGCGCCAGCATGGAGGGGATCATGAACACTGAAGCTTTCTTT	CASMEGIMNTEAFF
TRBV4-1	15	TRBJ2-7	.	TGCGCCAGCAGCCAGGCGGGAAAAGTGGGATACGAGCAGTACTTC	CASSQAGKVGYEQYF
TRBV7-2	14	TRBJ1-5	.	TGTGCCAGCAGCCCGGACACTAGCAATCAGCCCCAGCATTTT	CASSPDTSNQPQHF
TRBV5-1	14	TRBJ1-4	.	TGCGCCAGCAGCTTGGGGCCGGGTAATGAAAAACTGTTTTTT	CASSLGPGNEKLFF
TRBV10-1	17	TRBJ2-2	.	TGCGCCAGCAGTGACCCCATCCGGGACATTAACACCGGGGAGCTGTTTTTT	CASSDPIRDINTGELFF
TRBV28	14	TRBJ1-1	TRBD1	TGTGCCAGCAGTTTATCGGGGACAGCCTCTGAAGCTTTCTTT	CASSLSGTASEAFF
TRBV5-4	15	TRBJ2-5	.	TGTGCCAGCAGCCGACCCGGATCACAGCAAGAGACCCAGTACTTC	CASSRPGSQQETQYF
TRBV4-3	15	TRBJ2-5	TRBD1	TGCGCCAGCAGCCAAGAATGGGACAGGGAAGAGACCCAGTACTTC	CASSQEWDREETQYF
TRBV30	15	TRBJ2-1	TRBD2	TGTGCCGGGGGACTAGCGGGAGGGATGTACAATGAGCAGTTCTTC	CAGGLAGGMYNEQFF
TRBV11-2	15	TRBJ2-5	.	TGTGCCAGCAGCTTTATCTGGCGGATACAAGAGACCCAGTACTTC	CASSFIWRIQETQYF
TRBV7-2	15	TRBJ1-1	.	TGTGCCAGCAGCGCAGGAATATGGTTGAACACTGAAGCTTTCTTT	CASSAGIWLNTEAFF
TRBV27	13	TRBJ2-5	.	TGTGCCAGCAGTCATTCAGGGGCGGAGACCCAGTACTTC	CASSHSGAETQYF
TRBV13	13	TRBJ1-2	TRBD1	TGTGCCAGCAGCTTAGGACAGGGGTATGGCTACACCTTC	CASSLGQGYGYTF
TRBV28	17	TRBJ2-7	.	TGTGCCAGCCTAGAGACAGAAGGGCAGAAGAGCTCCTACGAGCAGTACTTC	CASLETEGQKSSYEQYF
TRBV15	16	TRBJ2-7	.	TGTGCCACCAGCTCCAGCATTGGGACACCCTACGGCGAGCAGTACTTC	CATSSSIGTPYGEQYF
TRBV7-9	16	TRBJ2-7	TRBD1	TGTGCCAGCAGCTTAGCGACAGGGTCCAGCTCCTACGAGCAGTACTTC	CASSLATGSSSYEQYF
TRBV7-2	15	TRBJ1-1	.	TGTGCCAGCAGCCCAACGGCGGGGCTTCACACTGAAGCTTTCTTT	CASSPTAGLHTEAFF
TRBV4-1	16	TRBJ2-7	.	TGCGCCAGCAGCCGCCAGACTAGAGGGAGTAGGTACGAGCAGTACTTC	CASSRQTRGSRYEQYF
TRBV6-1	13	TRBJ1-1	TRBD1	TGTGCCAGCAGTGAAGCGGACAGGGGAAAAGCTTTCTTT	CASSEADRGKAFF
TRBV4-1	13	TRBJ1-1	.	TGCGCCAGCAGCCCACAGGTATACACTGAAGCTTTCTTT	CASSPQVYTEAFF
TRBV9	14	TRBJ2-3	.	TGTGCCAGCAGCGTAGGCGGGAGCACAGATACGCAGTATTTT	CASSVGGSTDTQYF
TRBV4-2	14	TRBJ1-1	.	TGTGCCAGCAGCCAAGGGACATTCGGAACTGAAGCTTTCTTT	CASSQGTFGTEAFF
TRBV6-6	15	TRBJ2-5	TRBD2	TGTGCCAGCACCCCCGGGACTAGCGGCGCAGAGACCCAGTACTTC	CASTPGTSGAETQYF
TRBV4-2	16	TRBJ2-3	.	TGTGCCAGCAGCCAAGATACCCCAGGAGGATCAGATACGCAGTATTTT	CASSQDTPGGSDTQYF
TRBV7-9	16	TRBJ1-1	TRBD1	TGTGCCAGCAGCATAATTGGACAGGCGGCTAGGGCTGAAGCTTTCTTT	CASSIIGQAARAEAFF
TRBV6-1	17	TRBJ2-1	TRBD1	TGTGCCAGCAGTGAAGTCTCGGACAGGACAATGTACAATGAGCAGTTCTTC	CASSEVSDRTMYNEQFF
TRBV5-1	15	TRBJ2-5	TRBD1	TGCGCCAGCAGCCGATCACAGGGGGGTACGGAGACCCAGTACTTC	CASSRSQGGTETQYF
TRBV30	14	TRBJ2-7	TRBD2	TGTGCCTGGAGTAGGGGACTAGCGGGACACGAGCAGTACTTC	CAWSRGLAGHEQYF
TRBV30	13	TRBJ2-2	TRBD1	TGTGCCTACAGGGGCGCCAACACCGGGGAGCTGTTTTTT	CAYRGANTGELFF
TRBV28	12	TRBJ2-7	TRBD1	TGTGCCAGCGGACAGGATCTCTACGAGCAGTACTTC	CASGQDLYEQYF
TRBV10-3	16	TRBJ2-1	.	TGTGCCATCAGTGAGTCAGAACGAGGGTCCTACAATGAGCAGTTCTTC	CAISESERGSYNEQFF
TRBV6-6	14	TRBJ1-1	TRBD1	TGTGCCAGCAGTTACCTTGGGACAGCTCCTGAAGCTTTCTTT	CASSYLGTAPEAFF